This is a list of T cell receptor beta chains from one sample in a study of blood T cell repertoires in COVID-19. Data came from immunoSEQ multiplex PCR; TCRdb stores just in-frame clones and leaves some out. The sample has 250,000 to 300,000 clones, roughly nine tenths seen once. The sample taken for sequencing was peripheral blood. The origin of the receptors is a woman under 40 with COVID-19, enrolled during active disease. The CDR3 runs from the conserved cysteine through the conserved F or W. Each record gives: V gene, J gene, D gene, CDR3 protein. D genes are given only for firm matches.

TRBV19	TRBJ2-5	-	CASSIFGGRQETQYF
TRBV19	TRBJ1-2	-	CASSAGGDYGYTF
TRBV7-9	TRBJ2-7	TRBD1	CASSSPGQESYEQYF
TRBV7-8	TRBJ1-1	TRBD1	CASSRTGVASTEAFF
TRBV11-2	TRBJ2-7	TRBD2	CASSLGVREDEQYF
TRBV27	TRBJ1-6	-	CASSLRGGQINSPLHF
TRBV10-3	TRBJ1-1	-	CATRDNTEAFF
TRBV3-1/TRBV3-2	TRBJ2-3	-	CASSQGVLDTQYF
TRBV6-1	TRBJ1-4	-	CASSEASGYEKLFF
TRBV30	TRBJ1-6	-	CAWRGGLDSPLHF
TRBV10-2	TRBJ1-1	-	CASSEYRLNTEAFF
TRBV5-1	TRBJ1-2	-	CASRTGAPNTGYTF
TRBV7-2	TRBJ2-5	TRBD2	CASSKAGGRETQYF
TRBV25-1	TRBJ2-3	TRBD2	CASSEFTSGRISTDTQYF
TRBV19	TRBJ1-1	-	CASSVTENTEAFF
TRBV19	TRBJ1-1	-	CASSIEGQYYTEAFF
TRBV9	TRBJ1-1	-	CASSVGPETGKAFF
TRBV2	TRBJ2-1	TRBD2	CASSVGSGRLSDEQFF
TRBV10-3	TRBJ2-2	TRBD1	CATQQGAGGELFF
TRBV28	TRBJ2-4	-	CASSRRGGVKNIQYF
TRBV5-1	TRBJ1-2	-	CASSLEGVSYGYTF
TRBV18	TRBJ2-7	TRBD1	CASSPPGTGLVF
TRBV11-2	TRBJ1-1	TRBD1	CASSPDRLNTEAFF